The next 25 T cell receptor beta chains were all read from a single sample in a study of Graves' ophthalmopathy and Graves' hyperthyroidism. For repertoire sequencing, the TCR beta CDR3 regions were amplified from RNA transcripts. The first-round RT-PCR employed HTBI primers together with the Qiagen OneStep RT-PCR kit. A multiplex PCR was then performed as the second round. TCRdb re-analysed the multiplex PCR reads in MiXCR, keeping a single row per CDR3 protein. The sample lists roughly 500,000 distinct CDR3 sequences; approximately 15% were seen once. Sequences were obtained from blood. The receptors stem from a woman aged 25 to 45 with Graves' ophthalmopathy.

This clonotype was seen ten or more times. The genes are TRBV12-3 or TRBV12-4 and TRBJ2-6, with D unresolved. The CDR3 has 15 amino acids. Trimming left V 1 base short and J 0 bases short, with 4 bases between. Here the CDR3 reads CASSLDLSGANVLTF. The CDR3 DNA sequence: TGTGCCAGCAGTTTAGACCTCTCTGGGGCCAACGTCCTGACTTTC.

At least ten counts were recorded for this clonotype. This chain connects TRBV6-4 to TRBJ2-5; TRBD1 or TRBD2 may be the D gene (5 bases each). The CDR3 contains 14 residues. Germline CDR1 and CDR2: MRHNA and SNTAGT. V lost 6 bases, J lost 5 bases, and 16 bases lay in between. The CDR3 loop is CASRAAGTAETQYF. CDR3 in DNA: TGTGCCAGCAGAGCGGCCGGGACGGCGGAGACCCAGTACTTC.

At least ten counts were recorded for this clonotype. The chain recombines TRBV5-4 with TRBJ1-5, with 7 positions matching TRBD1. CDR1 is SGHNT, CDR2 YYREEE, per germline (reference sequence). The CDR3 contains 17 residues. The V and J ends lost 0 bases and 0 bases, in that order; junction bases with no gene match: 6. The CDR3 region has the DNA TGTGCCAGCAGCTTGGCCGATAACAGGGGTAGCAATCAGCCCCAGCATTTT. This sequence encodes CASSLADNRGSNQPQHF.

This chain joins TRBV27 and TRBJ1-1; no definite D call. The CDR3 is 15 amino acids. The V end was cut by 1 base, the J end by 2 bases, with 11 bases between. The germline CDR1 and CDR2 sequences are MNHEY and SMNVEV (reference sequence). The CDR3 spells CASSLYSGLNTEAFF. CDR3 coding DNA: TGTGCCAGCAGTTTATATTCTGGGCTAAACACTGAAGCTTTCTTT.

This clonotype has at least ten counts. Written as DNA, the CDR3 is TGTGCCACCAGCAGGTTGGGGGGACAGGGGGCCTACGAGCAGTACTTC. As protein: CATSRLGGQGAYEQYF. The chain has TRBV15 and TRBJ2-7, with 11 nucleotides matching TRBD1. With V trimmed by 3 bases and J by 2 bases, 6 bases remained unmatched. Germline V gene sequence: CDR1 LNHNV, CDR2 YYDKDF (reference sequence). The CDR3 sequence is 16 residues long.

There are many counts of this clonotype. The rearrangement joins TRBV28 to TRBJ1-2; D gene unclear. This CDR3 has 13 amino acids. V lost 1 base, J lost 8 bases, and 11 bases lay in between. Germline values: CDR1 MDHEN, CDR2 SYDVKM. This chain's CDR3 is CASSLLRSQGYTF. The CDR3 DNA reads TGTGCCAGCAGTTTATTAAGGTCACAGGGCTACACCTTC.

The chain couples TRBV5-1 to TRBJ1-2; D not resolved. V dropped 4 bases and J dropped 0 bases, with 13 bases sitting between them. CDR1 is SGHRS, CDR2 YFSETQ, per germline. This CDR3 has 15 residues. The CDR3, as DNA: TGCGCCAGCAGCAGGACGGCAAAAACTAACTATGGCTACACCTTC. Its protein is CASSRTAKTNYGYTF. The whole variable domain, remainder taken from reference TRBV5-1 and TRBJ1-2, is KAGVTQTPRYLIKTRGQQVTLSCSPISGHRSVSWYQQTPGQGLQFLFEYFSETQRNKGNFPGRFSGRQFSNSRSEMNVSTLELGDSALYLCASSRTAKTNYGYTFGSGTRLTVV.

The sample holds a few counts of this clonotype. CDR3 sequence reads: CASSLEGNGKNIQYF. CDR3 DNA sequence: TGCGCCAGCAGCTTGGAGGGGAACGGCAAAAACATTCAGTACTTC. V usage is TRBV5-1 and J usage is TRBJ2-4, with D possibly being TRBD1 (5 bases). Trimming took off 0 bases at V and 3 bases at J, with 10 bases between the two ends. The germline V gene has CDR1 SGHRS and CDR2 YFSETQ. This CDR3 spans 15 amino acids.

This clonotype was recorded a few times. This could be a read error, since a much larger clone is one nucleotide away. The rearrangement uses TRBV6-1 and TRBJ1-6; D remains ambiguous. This CDR3 spans 17 amino acids. Germline V lookup: CDR1 MNHNS, CDR2 SASEGT. The CDR3 spells CASSAKRPSSYNSHLHF. The CDR3 DNA reads TGTGCCAGCAGTGCGAAACGTCCTAGCTCCTATAATTCACACCTCCACTTT.

This clonotype was picked up many times. The rearrangement links TRBV27 to TRBJ1-2; TRBD1 matches 9 bases. The CDR3 loop spans 14 amino acids. V lost 6 bases, J lost 8 bases, and 10 bases stayed unmatched. Germline V gives CDR1 MNHEY, CDR2 SMNVEV (reference sequence). CDR3 DNA sequence: TGTGCCAGCAGCCAGGTTGGACAGGGGTTGGGCTACACCTTC. It yields the protein CASSQVGQGLGYTF.

The rearrangement links TRBV3-1 to TRBJ2-5; no firm D call. Germline loops: CDR1 LGHDT, CDR2 YNNKEL (reference sequence). Trimming took off 3 bases at V and 0 bases at J, with 11 bases between the two ends. This CDR3 is built from 15 residues. CDR3 nucleotide sequence: TGTGCCAGCAGCCAGATGCTGAGCTACCAAGAGACCCAGTACTTC. Protein sequence: CASSQMLSYQETQYF.

This clonotype was detected only a few times. The junction does not match germline at one end; this may be a read error. This chain uses TRBV20-1 with TRBJ2-4, with D maybe TRBD2 (6 bases). The germline CDR1 and CDR2 sequences are DFQATT and SNEGSKA (reference sequence). CDR3 length: 13 residues. The CDR3 protein is CSGGESFKNIKYF. The CDR3 bases are TGCAGTGGGGGGGAATCCTTCAAAAACATTAAGTACTTC.

This clonotype showed up just a few times. Mismatch with germline at one junction end may stem from a read error. The chain uses TRBV24-1 and TRBJ2-5; D possibly matches TRBD1 or TRBD2 (5 bases each). This CDR3 has 17 residues. Per germline, CDR1 KGHDR and CDR2 SFDVKD. DNA for the CDR3: TGTGCCATCAGTGATTTACCGGGACCGCAAATCCAAGAGACCCAGTACTTC. Its translation: CAISDLPGPQIQETQYF.

The chain carries TRBV27 and TRBJ2-7; D is unclear. The CDR3 is made up of 13 amino acids. Germline V gene data show CDR1 as MNHEY and CDR2 as SMNVEV (reference sequence). With 5 bases removed from V and 6 bases from J, the gap between germline ends came to 14 bases. The CDR3 spells CASSLSSYTEQYF. CDR3 nucleotide sequence: TGTGCCAGCAGTCTAAGTTCCTACACCGAGCAGTACTTC.

This clonotype was counted at least ten times. The J gene is TRBJ1-2, the V gene TRBV27; D not certain. Trimming cost V 0 bases and J 6 bases, with 11 bases left between them. The CDR3 totals 14 residues. Germline lookup yields CDR1 MNHEY and CDR2 SMNVEV (reference sequence). CDR3 sequence (DNA): TGTGCCAGCAGTTTATCGGAGGGAACGGATGGCTACACCTTC. Amino acid sequence: CASSLSEGTDGYTF.

This clonotype appeared many times. This sequence joins TRBV7-2 and TRBJ2-5; TRBD2 aligns across 7 bases. V gave up 1 base and J gave up 1 base; unmatched junction bases: 6. CDR1 is SGHTA and CDR2 is FQGNSA in the germline V gene. The length of the CDR3 is 16 residues. CDR3 loop: CASSLGWAGVQETQYF. CDR3 coding DNA: TGTGCCAGCAGCTTAGGGTGGGCGGGAGTCCAAGAGACCCAGTACTTC.

This clonotype was counted at least ten times. The CDR3 nucleotides read TGCAGTGCTAGAGATCCGTTTACAGGGGGTCGCAATCAGCCCCAGCATTTT. Encoded protein: CSARDPFTGGRNQPQHF. V is TRBV20-1 and J is TRBJ1-5; 8 bases line up with TRBD1. V was clipped by 0 bases and J by 2 bases; unmatched bases: 9. This CDR3 has 17 amino acids. Germline V gives CDR1 DFQATT, CDR2 SNEGSKA (reference sequence).

On this clonotype itself: Likely a read error: the CDR3 ends without its conserved phenylalanine or tryptophan. The chain joins TRBV7-8 to TRBJ1-2; D unclear. CDR1 and CDR2 from the germline V gene are SGHVS and FQNEAQ. CDR3 length equals 10 residues. Trimming removed 3 bases at V and 8 bases at J, with 4 bases between. CDR3 amino acids: CASSLGGYTV. CDR3 bases: TGTGCCAGCAGCTTGGGGGGCTACACCGTC.

This clonotype was observed many times. The chain is built from TRBV11-3 and TRBJ1-1; D unclear. The CDR3 contains 13 residues. V lost 1 base and J 4 bases, leaving 7 bases between the germline ends. Germline CDR1 reads SGHNT; CDR2 reads YENEEA. CDR3 region: CASSLGTATEAFF. CDR3 nucleotide sequence: TGTGCCAGCAGCTTAGGAACGGCCACTGAAGCTTTCTTT.

In this sample, this clonotype turned up many times. The genes are TRBV6-5 and TRBJ2-7; D might be TRBD1 (5 bases). This CDR3 is built from 15 residues. CDR1 MNHEY and CDR2 SVGAGI come from the germline V gene. V lost 5 bases to trimming and J lost 3 bases, with 17 bases between them. CDR3 sequence: CASSNYRQGNYEQYF. Here the CDR3 DNA reads TGTGCCAGCAGTAACTATCGCCAGGGAAACTACGAGCAGTACTTC.

Worth noting for this clonotype: The CDR3 end shows no conserved phenylalanine or tryptophan, and so a read error is likely. V usage is TRBV29-1 and J usage is TRBJ1-2; possibly TRBD1 for D (5 bases). The CDR3 is 15 residues long. Germline CDR1 reads SQVTM; CDR2 reads ANQGSEA. V was trimmed by 0 bases and J by 3 bases, leaving 14 bases between them. The CDR3 sequence: CSVEDVGRGHYGYTL. The CDR3 bases are TGCAGCGTTGAAGACGTTGGACGGGGCCACTATGGCTACACCCTC.

The V gene is TRBV2, the J gene TRBJ2-2; 7 nucleotides line up with TRBD1. V lost 5 bases, J lost 7 bases, and 1 base stayed unmatched. The CDR3 consists of 12 residues. CDR1 and CDR2 (germline): SNHLY, FYNNEI. CDR3: CASSRQGGELFF. The CDR3 DNA is TGTGCCAGCAGTAGACAGGGCGGGGAGCTGTTTTTT.

This clonotype was counted many times. The V gene is TRBV7-2, the J gene TRBJ1-1; D uncertain. In germline, CDR1 is SGHTA, CDR2 FQGNSA. Deletions cut 2 bases from V and 6 bases from J, with 10 bases between. The CDR3 loop spans 13 amino acids. In DNA, the CDR3 is TGTGCCAGCAGCTTAACAAGGAAGTCTGAAGCTTTCTTT. This encodes CASSLTRKSEAFF.

This clonotype was seen ten or more times. The chain employs TRBV6-1 and TRBJ2-5, with D unresolved. Germline V gene data show CDR1 as MNHNS and CDR2 as SASEGT. Trimming cost V 8 bases and J 9 bases, with 13 bases left between them. The CDR3 extends over 11 amino acids. The chain's CDR3 is CASSLGNSQYF. The CDR3, as DNA: TGTGCCAGCTCCCTGGGGAATTCCCAGTACTTC.

For this clonotype: A read error may explain this, as a much larger clone is one base away. The chain combines TRBV28 with TRBJ2-7; the D gene is possibly TRBD2 (6 bases). The CDR3 totals 13 residues. V was cut by 8 bases and J by 6 bases, with 17 bases left in between. The germline gives CDR1 MDHEN, CDR2 SYDVKM. CDR3: CASSGGPHCEQYF. The DNA for the CDR3 is TGTGCCAGCTCAGGAGGGCCCCATTGCGAGCAGTACTTC.